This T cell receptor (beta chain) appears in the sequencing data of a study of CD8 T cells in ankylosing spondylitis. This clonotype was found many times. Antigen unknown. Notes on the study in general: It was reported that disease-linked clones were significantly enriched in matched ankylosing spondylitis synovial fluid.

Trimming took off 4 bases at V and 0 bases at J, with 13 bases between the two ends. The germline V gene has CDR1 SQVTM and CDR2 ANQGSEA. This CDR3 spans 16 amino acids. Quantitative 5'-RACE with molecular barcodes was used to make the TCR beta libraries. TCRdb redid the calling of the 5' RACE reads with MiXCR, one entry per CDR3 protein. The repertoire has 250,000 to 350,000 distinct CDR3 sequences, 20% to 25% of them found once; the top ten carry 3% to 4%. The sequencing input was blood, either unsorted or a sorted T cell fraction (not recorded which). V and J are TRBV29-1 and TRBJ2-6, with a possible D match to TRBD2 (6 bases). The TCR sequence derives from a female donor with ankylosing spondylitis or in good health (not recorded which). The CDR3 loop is CSVGGGSSSGANVLTF. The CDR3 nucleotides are TGCAGCGTTGGTGGGGGGAGTAGCTCTGGGGCCAACGTCCTGACTTTC.